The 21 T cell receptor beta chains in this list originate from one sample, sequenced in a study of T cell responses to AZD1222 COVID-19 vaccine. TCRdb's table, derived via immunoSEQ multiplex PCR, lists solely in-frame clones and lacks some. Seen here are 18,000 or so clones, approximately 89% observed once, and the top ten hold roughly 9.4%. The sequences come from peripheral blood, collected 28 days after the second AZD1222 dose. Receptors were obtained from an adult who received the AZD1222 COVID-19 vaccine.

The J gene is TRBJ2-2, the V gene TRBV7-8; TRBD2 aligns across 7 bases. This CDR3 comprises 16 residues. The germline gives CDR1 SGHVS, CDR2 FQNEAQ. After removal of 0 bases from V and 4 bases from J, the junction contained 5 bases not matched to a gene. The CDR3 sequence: CASSLAPGGVTGELFF. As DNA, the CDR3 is TGTGCCAGCAGCTTAGCTCCGGGGGGAGTCACCGGGGAGCTGTTTTTT.

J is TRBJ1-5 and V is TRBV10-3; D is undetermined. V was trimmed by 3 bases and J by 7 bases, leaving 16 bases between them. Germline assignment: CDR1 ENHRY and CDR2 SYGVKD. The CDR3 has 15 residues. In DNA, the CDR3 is TGTGCCATCAGTGACCCAGCGGGGAGAGGACAGCCCCAGCATTTT. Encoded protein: CAISDPAGRGQPQHF.

Written as DNA, the CDR3 is TGTGCCATCAGTGATGGGTTGAACACTGAAGCTTTCTTT. It specifies CAISDGLNTEAFF. V usage is TRBV10-3 and J usage is TRBJ1-1; no clear D. Trimming took off 3 bases at V and 0 bases at J, with 5 bases between the two ends. Germline V gene lookup returns CDR1 ENHRY and CDR2 SYGVKD. This CDR3 contains 13 residues.

The DNA for the CDR3 is TGTGCCAGCAGCCCCACTAGCACCTACGAGCAGTACGTC. This gives the protein CASSPTSTYEQYV. V gene TRBV28 combines with J gene TRBJ2-7; perhaps TRBD2 as D (6 bases). Trimming pared 6 bases from V and 2 bases from J, leaving 11 bases between. CDR1 and CDR2 (germline): MDHEN, SYDVKM. The CDR3 extends over 13 amino acids.

CDR3 sequence (DNA): TGCGCCAGCAGCTTGGTTAGCGGGGGTAGCAGCTCCTACAATGAGCAGTTCTTC. Translating gives CASSLVSGGSSSYNEQFF. V is TRBV5-1 and J is TRBJ2-1; 9 bases map to TRBD2. The V and J ends lost 0 bases and 0 bases, in that order; junction bases with no gene match: 7. The CDR3 has 18 residues. Germline V CDR1 and CDR2: SGHRS, YFSETQ.

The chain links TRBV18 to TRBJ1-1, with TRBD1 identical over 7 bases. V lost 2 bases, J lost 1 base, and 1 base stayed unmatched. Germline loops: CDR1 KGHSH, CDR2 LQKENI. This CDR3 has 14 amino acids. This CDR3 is CASSPRQGNTEAFF. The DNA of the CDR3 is TGTGCCAGCTCACCAAGACAGGGGAACACTGAAGCTTTCTTT. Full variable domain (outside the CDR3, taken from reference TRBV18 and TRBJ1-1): NAGVMQNPRHLVRRRGQEARLRCSPMKGHSHVYWYRQLPEEGLKFMVYLQKENIIDESGMPKERFSAEFPKEGPSILRIQQVVRGDSAAYFCASSPRQGNTEAFFGQGTRLTVV.

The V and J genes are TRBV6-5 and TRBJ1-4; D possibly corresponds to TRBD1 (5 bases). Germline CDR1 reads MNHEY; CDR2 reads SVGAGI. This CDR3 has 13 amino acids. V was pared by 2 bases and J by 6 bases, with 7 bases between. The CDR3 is CASSYGGYEKLFF. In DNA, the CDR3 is TGTGCCAGCAGTTACGGGGGTTATGAAAAACTGTTTTTT.

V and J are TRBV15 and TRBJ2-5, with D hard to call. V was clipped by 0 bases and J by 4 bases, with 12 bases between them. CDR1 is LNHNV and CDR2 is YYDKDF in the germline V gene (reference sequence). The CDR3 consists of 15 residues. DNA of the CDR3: TGTGCCACCAGCAGAGATTCGGCCCGGCGAGAGACCCAGTACTTC. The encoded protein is CATSRDSARRETQYF.

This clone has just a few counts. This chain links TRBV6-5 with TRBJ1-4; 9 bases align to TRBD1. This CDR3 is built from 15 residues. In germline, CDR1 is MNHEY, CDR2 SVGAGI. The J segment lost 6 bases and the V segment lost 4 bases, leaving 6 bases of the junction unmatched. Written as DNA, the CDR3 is TGTGCCAGCAGTTCCGTCGACAGGGGGGATGAAAAACTGTTTTTT. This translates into CASSSVDRGDEKLFF.

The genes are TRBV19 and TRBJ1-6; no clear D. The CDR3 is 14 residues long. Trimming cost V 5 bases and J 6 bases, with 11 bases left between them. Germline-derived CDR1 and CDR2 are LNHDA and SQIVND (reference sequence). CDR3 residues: CASSYDILNSPLHF. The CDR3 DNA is TGTGCCAGTAGTTACGACATTCTTAATTCACCCCTCCACTTT.

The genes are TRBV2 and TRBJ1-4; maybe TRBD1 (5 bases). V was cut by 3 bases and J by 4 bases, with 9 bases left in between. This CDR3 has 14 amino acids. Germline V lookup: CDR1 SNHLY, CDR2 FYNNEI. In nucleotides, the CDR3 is TGTGCCAGCAGTGATACAGGCGTTAATGAAAAACTGTTTTTT. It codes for CASSDTGVNEKLFF. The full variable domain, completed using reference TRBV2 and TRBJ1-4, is EPEVTQTPSHQVTQMGQEVILRCVPISNHLYFYWYRQILGQKVEFLVSFYNNEISEKSEIFDDQFSVERPDGSNFTLKIRSTKLEDSAMYFCASSDTGVNEKLFFGSGTQLSVL.

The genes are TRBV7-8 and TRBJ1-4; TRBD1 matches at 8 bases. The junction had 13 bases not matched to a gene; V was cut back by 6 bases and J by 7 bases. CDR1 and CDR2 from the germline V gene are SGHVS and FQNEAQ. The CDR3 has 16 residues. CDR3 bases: TGTGCCAGCAGTCGCAGGAGGACAGGGATAGGTGAAAAACTGTTTTTT. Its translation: CASSRRRTGIGEKLFF.

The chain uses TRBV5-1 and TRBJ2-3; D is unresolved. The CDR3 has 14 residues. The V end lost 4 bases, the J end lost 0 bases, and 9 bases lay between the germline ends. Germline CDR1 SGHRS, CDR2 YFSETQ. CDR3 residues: CASSPELSTDTQYF. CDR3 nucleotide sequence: TGCGCCAGCAGCCCGGAGCTTAGCACAGATACGCAGTATTTT. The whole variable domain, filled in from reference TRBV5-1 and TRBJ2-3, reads KAGVTQTPRYLIKTRGQQVTLSCSPISGHRSVSWYQQTPGQGLQFLFEYFSETQRNKGNFPGRFSGRQFSNSRSEMNVSTLELGDSALYLCASSPELSTDTQYFGPGTRLTVL.

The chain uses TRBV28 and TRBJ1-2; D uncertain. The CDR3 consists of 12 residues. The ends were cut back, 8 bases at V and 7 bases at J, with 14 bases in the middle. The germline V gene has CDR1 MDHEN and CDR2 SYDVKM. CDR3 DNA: TGTGCCAGCCAACAAGCCCGGTCTGGCTACACCTTC. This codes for CASQQARSGYTF.

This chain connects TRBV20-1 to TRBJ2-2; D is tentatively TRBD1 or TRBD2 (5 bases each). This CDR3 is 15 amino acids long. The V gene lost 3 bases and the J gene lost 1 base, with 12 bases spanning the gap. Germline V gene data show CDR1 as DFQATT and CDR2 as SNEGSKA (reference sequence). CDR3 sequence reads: CSASGTSLNTGELFF. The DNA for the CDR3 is TGCAGTGCTAGTGGGACCTCCTTGAACACCGGGGAGCTGTTTTTT.

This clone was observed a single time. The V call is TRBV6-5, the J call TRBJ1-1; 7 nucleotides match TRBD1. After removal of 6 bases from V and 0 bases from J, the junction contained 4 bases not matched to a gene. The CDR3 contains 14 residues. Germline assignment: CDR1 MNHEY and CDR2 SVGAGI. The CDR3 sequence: CASRPGTVNTEAFF. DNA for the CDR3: TGTGCCAGCAGACCCGGGACAGTGAACACTGAAGCTTTCTTT.

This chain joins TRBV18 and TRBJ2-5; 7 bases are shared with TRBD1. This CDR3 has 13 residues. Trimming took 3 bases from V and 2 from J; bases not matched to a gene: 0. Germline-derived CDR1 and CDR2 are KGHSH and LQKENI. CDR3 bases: TGTGCCAGCTCACCGACAGGGCAAGAGACCCAGTACTTC. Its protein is CASSPTGQETQYF.

This CDR3 is CASSLRLAGPYEQYF. DNA for the CDR3: TGTGCCAGCAGCCTTAGATTGGCGGGACCCTACGAGCAGTACTTC. J is TRBJ2-7 and V is TRBV7-2; maybe TRBD2 (6 bases). This CDR3 is 15 amino acids long. Germline-derived CDR1 and CDR2 are SGHTA and FQGNSA. V dropped 5 bases and J dropped 2 bases, with 16 bases sitting between them.

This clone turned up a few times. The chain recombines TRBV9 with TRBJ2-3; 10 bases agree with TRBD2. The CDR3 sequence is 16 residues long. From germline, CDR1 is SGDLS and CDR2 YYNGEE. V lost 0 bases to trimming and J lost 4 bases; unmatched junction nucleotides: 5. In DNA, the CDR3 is TGTGCCAGCAGCGTAGGGCTAGCGGGAGAGGCAGATACGCAGTATTTT. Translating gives CASSVGLAGEADTQYF. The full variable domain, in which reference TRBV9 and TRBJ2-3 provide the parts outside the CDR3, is DSGVTQTPKHLITATGQRVTLRCSPRSGDLSVYWYQQSLDQGLQFLIQYYNGEERAKGNILERFSAQQFPDLHSELNLSSLELGDSALYFCASSVGLAGEADTQYFGPGTRLTVL.

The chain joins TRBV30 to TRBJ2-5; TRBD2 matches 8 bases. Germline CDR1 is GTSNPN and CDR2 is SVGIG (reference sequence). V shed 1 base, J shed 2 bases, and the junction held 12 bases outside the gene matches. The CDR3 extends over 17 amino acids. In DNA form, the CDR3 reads TGTGCCTGGAGTGGGACTAGCTCAAACCCTCTACAAGAGACCCAGTACTTC. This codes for CAWSGTSSNPLQETQYF.

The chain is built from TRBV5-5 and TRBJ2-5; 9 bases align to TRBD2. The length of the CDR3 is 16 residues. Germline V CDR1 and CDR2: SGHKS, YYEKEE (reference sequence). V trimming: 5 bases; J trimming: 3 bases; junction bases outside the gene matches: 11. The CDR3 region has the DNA TGTGCCAGCAGTCTGACCCCCCGGACTAGCGAAGAGACCCAGTACTTC. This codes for CASSLTPRTSEETQYF.